This TCR beta chain was retrieved from a study of blood T cell repertoires in COVID-19. Study at large: Sites in the United States, Italy and Spain provided acute and convalescent COVID-19 samples. T cells, B-cell-depleted T cells, or PBMCs provided the cDNA or gDNA that served as material.

TCRdb keeps only in-frame clones here, not all; method: immunoSEQ multiplex PCR. This table has about 180,000 clones, 70% to 90% appearing once. V lost 4 bases, J lost 3 bases, and 9 bases stayed unmatched. This CDR3 has 16 residues. CDR1 and CDR2 (germline): LGHDT, YNNKEL (reference sequence). Sequencing input: peripheral blood. The source is a man aged 55 to 70 with acute or convalescent COVID-19. The chain uses TRBV3-1 (or the pseudogene TRBV3-2) and TRBJ2-7; 10 positions match TRBD1. As DNA, the CDR3 is TGTGCCAGCAGCCCAGACAGGGGGCCCCTAAACTACGAGCAGTACTTC. This sequence encodes CASSPDRGPLNYEQYF.